The 7 T cell receptor beta chains below all came from one sample that was sequenced in a study of shared clonotypes between healthy human individuals. This table comes from immunoSEQ multiplex PCR, and its TCRdb copy is limited to in-frame clones, with some not included. The sample records approximately 88,000 clones, almost 70% being singletons. Sequencing was done on a sample of memory CD8+ T cells sorted from blood. The subset is: CD45RO+ cells pooled with CCR7-negative TemRA cells. The receptors originated from a man aged 25-45 years in good health.

The chain carries TRBV7-6 and TRBJ2-1, with 11 bases lining up with TRBD2. From germline, CDR1 is SGHVS and CDR2 FNYEAQ. The CDR3 is 15 residues long. V dropped 3 bases and J dropped 9; count of bases not matched to a gene: 7. In nucleotides, the CDR3 is TGTGCCAGCAGCTTCACTAGCGGGAGTGAAGGTGAGCAGTTCTTC. It codes for CASSFTSGSEGEQFF.

This clone was observed once. This chain connects TRBV7-8 to TRBJ2-5; either TRBD1 or TRBD2 may fit D (5 bases each). The V end lost 5 bases, the J end lost 2 bases, and 12 bases lay between the germline ends. This CDR3 region has 14 residues. Germline assignment: CDR1 SGHVS and CDR2 FQNEAQ. The CDR3 DNA follows: TGTGCCAGCAGCCCAGGGACCCGGCAAGAGACCCAGTACTTC. It is translated as CASSPGTRQETQYF.

The gene calls are TRBV29-1 and TRBJ2-7, with 11 bases fitting TRBD2. Germline-derived CDR1 and CDR2 are SQVTM and ANQGSEA. The CDR3 has 13 residues. V gave up 6 bases and J gave up 3 bases; unmatched junction bases: 4. The CDR3 spells CSVRLAGYYEQYF. In DNA form, the CDR3 reads TGCAGCGTACGACTAGCGGGATACTACGAGCAGTACTTC.

The V gene is TRBV2, the J gene TRBJ2-3, with D hard to call. Germline V gives CDR1 SNHLY, CDR2 FYNNEI. CDR3 length: 14 residues. Between the trimmed V and J ends, which lost 2 bases and 5 bases, there was a span of 11 bases. The CDR3, as DNA: TGTGCCAGCAGTGAAAGGTCTATTGGAGATACGCAGTATTTT. It yields the protein CASSERSIGDTQYF.

The chain couples TRBV6-4 to TRBJ2-3, with TRBD1 as a possible D gene (6 bases). The germline V and J ends were trimmed by 6 bases and 1 base, with 11 bases remaining between them. The CDR3 contains 14 residues. From germline, CDR1 is MRHNA and CDR2 SNTAGT. DNA for the CDR3: TGTGCCAGCAGCCTAAGACAGGGCACAGATACGCAGTATTTT. Translating gives CASSLRQGTDTQYF.

V usage is TRBV19 and J usage is TRBJ1-2; TRBD1 might be the D (6 bases). CDR1 and CDR2 (germline): LNHDA, SQIVND (reference sequence). Trimming pared 3 bases from V and 0 bases from J, leaving 11 bases between. The CDR3 extends over 15 amino acids. CDR3 residues: CASSMWTATNYGYTF. CDR3 coding DNA: TGTGCCAGTAGTATGTGGACAGCTACTAACTATGGCTACACCTTC.

The chain uses TRBV7-2 and TRBJ2-7, with 8 bases matching TRBD1. The CDR3 runs 15 residues. Germline lookup yields CDR1 SGHTA and CDR2 FQGNSA. Trimming took 5 bases from V and 0 from J; bases not matched to a gene: 6. This CDR3 reads CASSTRDRISYEQYF. The CDR3 coding sequence is TGTGCCAGCAGCACCCGGGACAGGATCTCCTACGAGCAGTACTTC.